One sample yielded the 5 T cell receptor beta chains listed below, sequenced in a study of blood T cell repertoires in COVID-19. The method was immunoSEQ multiplex PCR; TCRdb's version includes in-frame clones alone and lacks a portion of them. The repertoire holds about 150,000 clones, with 88% as singletons. The sequenced sample consisted of peripheral blood. The receptor set was obtained from a man aged 45 to 65 who had recovered from COVID-19.

CDR3 in DNA: TGTGCCAGCACCCCGGTAGGGACAGGGGGCCTAGATGAGCAGTTCTTC. It encodes CASTPVGTGGLDEQFF. The chain uses TRBV27 and TRBJ2-1; 12 nucleotides agree with TRBD1. This CDR3 is built from 16 residues. After removal of 7 bases from V and 8 bases from J, the junction contained 12 bases not matched to a gene. The germline V gene encodes CDR1 MNHEY and CDR2 SMNVEV (reference sequence).

The chain carries TRBV6-6 and TRBJ1-6; no definite D call. CDR3 length: 16 residues. Looked up from germline, CDR1 is MNHNY and CDR2 is SVGAGI (reference sequence). The V end was cut by 1 base, the J end by 5 bases, with 12 bases between. CDR3 protein: CASSYFASLNNSPLHF. The DNA of the CDR3 is TGTGCCAGCAGTTACTTCGCGAGTCTCAATAATTCACCCCTCCACTTT.

The chain joins TRBV19 to TRBJ1-5; 10 bases line up with TRBD1. The CDR3 is 17 amino acids. Trimming cost V 5 bases and J 6 bases; bases outside gene matches: 13. From germline, CDR1 is LNHDA and CDR2 SQIVND (reference sequence). This chain's CDR3 is CASSVIRDRGRVQPQHF. Written as DNA, the CDR3 is TGTGCCAGTAGTGTCATCCGGGACAGGGGACGGGTTCAGCCCCAGCATTTT. Supplemented by reference TRBV19 and TRBJ1-5, the full variable domain reads DGGITQSPKYLFRKEGQNVTLSCEQNLNHDAMYWYRQDPGQGLRLIYYSQIVNDFQKGDIAEGYSVSREKKESFPLTVTSAQKNPTAFYLCASSVIRDRGRVQPQHFGDGTRLSIL.

J is TRBJ1-2 and V is TRBV18; TRBD1 agrees at 7 bases. V gave up 2 bases and J gave up 6 bases; unmatched junction bases: 6. The CDR3 consists of 14 residues. Germline V CDR1 and CDR2: KGHSH, LQKENI. DNA for the CDR3: TGTGCCAGCTCACCAGGCAGGGGGAAAGATGGCTACACCTTC. Protein product: CASSPGRGKDGYTF.

The V and J genes are TRBV2 and TRBJ2-7; no firm D call. Trimming pared 8 bases from V and 6 bases from J, leaving 20 bases between. Germline CDR1 SNHLY, CDR2 FYNNEI. This CDR3 region has 14 residues. This CDR3 reads CASGTASSFGEQYF. The CDR3 nucleotides are TGTGCCAGCGGTACAGCCTCCTCCTTCGGCGAGCAGTACTTC. Combining the CDR3 with reference TRBV2 and TRBJ2-7 gives the whole variable domain EPEVTQTPSHQVTQMGQEVILRCVPISNHLYFYWYRQILGQKVEFLVSFYNNEISEKSEIFDDQFSVERPDGSNFTLKIRSTKLEDSAMYFCASGTASSFGEQYFGPGTRLTVT.